This T cell receptor beta chain originates from a study of blood T cell repertoires in COVID-19. In the study overall: Sites across the United States, Italy and Spain contributed samples from acute and convalescent COVID-19. In each case, the material was cDNA or gDNA derived from T cells, B-cell-depleted T cells, or PBMCs.

CDR1 MDHEN and CDR2 SYDVKM come from the germline V gene. The V and J ends lost 5 bases and 7 bases respectively, with 15 bases between them. The CDR3 length is 14 residues. Under the authors' procedure: Amplification of reference gene primers provided the estimated nucleated cell counts. Method: immunoSEQ multiplex PCR; TCRdb's copy keeps in-frame clones and lacks some. D and trimming were read from the DNA, whereas the V and J calls and clone size are those reported in that table. Here the sample spans roughly 220,000 clones, about 88% being singletons. This TCR came from a man aged 50-59 years who had recovered from COVID-19. The sample comprised peripheral blood. The chain joins TRBV28 to TRBJ2-1, with D possibly being TRBD2 (5 bases). The DNA of the CDR3 is TGTGCCAGCAGTCAACCGGGGTTTTTGAATGAGCAGTTCTTC. Translation: CASSQPGFLNEQFF.